The 26 T cell receptor beta chains below all came from one sample that was sequenced in a study of blood T cell repertoires in COVID-19. Produced via immunoSEQ multiplex PCR; TCRdb's table is partial and in-frame only. Of a few hundred thousand clones in the sample, roughly nine tenths are singletons; the top ten hold roughly 1%. Material: PBMCs or T cells enriched from blood (not recorded which). Source of these receptors: a woman in her thirties who had recovered from COVID-19.

This sequence joins TRBV2 and TRBJ1-2; TRBD1 is a possible D gene (5 bases). Trimming removed 6 bases at V and 6 bases at J, with 8 bases between. The germline V gene has CDR1 SNHLY and CDR2 FYNNEI. The CDR3 covers 11 residues. The CDR3 DNA reads as TGTGCCAGCAGGTGGGGGGATGGCTACACCTTC. It specifies CASRWGDGYTF.

The chain uses TRBV9 and TRBJ2-5; 7 bases map to TRBD1. V trimming: 3 bases; J trimming: 2 bases; junction bases outside the gene matches: 4. The CDR3 has 14 residues. The V gene's germline CDR1 is SGDLS and CDR2 YYNGEE. CDR3 residues: CASSGRDRQETQYF. The CDR3 bases are TGTGCCAGCAGCGGCCGGGACAGACAAGAGACCCAGTACTTC.

The chain carries TRBV30 and TRBJ1-6, with D uncertain. The CDR3 has 14 residues. The ends were cut back, 1 base at V and 3 bases at J, with 7 bases in the middle. Germline loops: CDR1 GTSNPN, CDR2 SVGIG (reference sequence). Here the CDR3 DNA reads TGTGCCTGGAGTGCCGAACTCTATAATTCACCCCTCCACTTT. It yields the protein CAWSAELYNSPLHF.

This clone was picked up one time. The chain carries TRBV7-7 and TRBJ2-1; 9 nucleotides line up with TRBD1. V trimming: 5 bases; J trimming: 6 bases; junction bases outside the gene matches: 5. CDR3 length equals 14 residues. The germline V gene encodes CDR1 SSHAT and CDR2 FNYEAQ (reference sequence). This CDR3 is CASSPGTGPNEQFF. CDR3 nucleotides: TGTGCCAGCAGCCCGGGGACAGGGCCCAATGAGCAGTTCTTC.

The chain recombines TRBV7-8 with TRBJ2-3; TRBD2 matches at 10 bases. This CDR3 has 17 residues. Germline CDR1 SGHVS, CDR2 FQNEAQ. The V gene end was trimmed by 2 bases and the J gene end by 0 bases; junction bases not matched to a gene: 5. The CDR3 here is CASSLIPTSGSTDTQYF. CDR3 bases: TGTGCCAGCAGCTTAATCCCGACTAGCGGGAGCACAGATACGCAGTATTTT.

This clone was counted once. V usage is TRBV28 and J usage is TRBJ1-4; TRBD1 matches at 9 bases. The germline V gene has CDR1 MDHEN and CDR2 SYDVKM. The CDR3 contains 17 residues. Germline trimming cut 9 bases from V and 8 bases from J; bases unmatched to any gene: 19. For the CDR3, the DNA is TGTGCCAGTTTGCCGGGACAGGGTGTCCGGGTAGGCGAAAAACTGTTTTTT. Amino acid sequence: CASLPGQGVRVGEKLFF.

The V call is TRBV13, the J call TRBJ1-2; unclear D gene. CDR1 PRHDT and CDR2 FYEKMQ come from the germline V gene (reference sequence). V lost 0 bases to trimming and J lost 5 bases, with 7 bases between them. This CDR3 comprises 13 residues. The chain's CDR3 is CASSLGIGYGYTF. As DNA, the CDR3 is TGTGCCAGCAGCTTAGGGATCGGGTATGGCTACACCTTC.

CDR3 DNA: TGTGCCAGCACTTCGGGACAGGGGAACACTGAAGCTTTCTTT. Translated: CASTSGQGNTEAFF. The chain employs TRBV2 and TRBJ1-1; the match to TRBD1 covers 9 bases. CDR1 is SNHLY, CDR2 FYNNEI, per germline. The trim removed 7 bases at V and 1 base at J, leaving 4 bases unmatched. This CDR3 has 14 amino acids. Based on the CDR3 plus reference TRBV2 and TRBJ1-1, the full variable domain is EPEVTQTPSHQVTQMGQEVILRCVPISNHLYFYWYRQILGQKVEFLVSFYNNEISEKSEIFDDQFSVERPDGSNFTLKIRSTKLEDSAMYFCASTSGQGNTEAFFGQGTRLTVV.

The chain joins TRBV13 to TRBJ2-7, with D perhaps TRBD2 (5 bases). The germline V and J ends were trimmed by 4 bases and 2 bases, with 9 bases remaining between them. The germline CDR1 and CDR2 sequences are PRHDT and FYEKMQ (reference sequence). CDR3 size: 13 residues. Here the CDR3 reads CASSSYGAYEQYF. The DNA for the CDR3 is TGTGCCAGCAGCTCCTACGGGGCCTACGAGCAGTACTTC.

The CDR3 sequence: CAWSVRRRLETQYF. CDR3 in DNA: TGTGCCTGGAGTGTACGCCGCAGGCTAGAGACCCAGTACTTC. This chain uses TRBV30 with TRBJ2-5; D not resolved. Germline V gene lookup returns CDR1 GTSNPN and CDR2 SVGIG (reference sequence). V lost 0 bases, J lost 4 bases, and 12 bases lay in between. This CDR3 comprises 14 residues.

The rearrangement uses TRBV29-1 and TRBJ1-2, with 9 nucleotides matching TRBD1. Trimming took 7 bases from V and 8 from J; bases not matched to a gene: 11. The CDR3 length is 13 residues. From germline, CDR1 is SQVTM and CDR2 ANQGSEA. The CDR3 reads CSADEGQGGGYTF. CDR3 nucleotide sequence: TGCAGCGCTGACGAGGGACAGGGAGGCGGCTACACCTTC. Filled out from reference TRBV29-1 and TRBJ1-2, the complete variable domain reads SAVISQKPSRDICQRGTSLTIQCQVDSQVTMMFWYRQQPGQSLTLIATANQGSEATYESGFVIDKFPISRPNLTFSTLTVSNMSPEDSSIYLCSADEGQGGGYTFGSGTRLTVV.

This clone was detected only a few times. V gene TRBV5-1 combines with J gene TRBJ2-2; D may be TRBD2 (5 bases). The V gene lost 3 bases and the J gene lost 5 bases, with 17 bases spanning the gap. CDR1 and CDR2 (germline): SGHRS, YFSETQ. The CDR3 totals 16 residues. CDR3 residues: CASSSGVAGNTGELFF. CDR3 nucleotides: TGCGCCAGCAGCTCCGGGGTTGCAGGAAATACCGGGGAGCTGTTTTTT.

This clone was picked up a small number of times. The chain links TRBV19 to TRBJ1-1; D is undetermined. The length of the CDR3 is 16 residues. V was clipped by 0 bases and J by 2 bases, with 13 bases between them. Per the germline V gene, CDR1 is LNHDA and CDR2 is SQIVND (reference sequence). As DNA, the CDR3 is TGTGCCAGTAGTATAGATTTAACCTTTCTAAACACTGAAGCTTTCTTT. It codes for CASSIDLTFLNTEAFF.

The J gene is TRBJ1-4, the V gene TRBV5-1; 7 nucleotides line up with TRBD1. CDR3 length: 16 residues. The ends lost 0 bases at V and 4 bases at J; junction bases unmatched: 6. Germline CDR1 and CDR2: SGHRS and YFSETQ. The CDR3 is CASSLGRGTDNEKLFF. CDR3 in DNA: TGCGCCAGCAGCTTGGGTCGAGGGACAGATAATGAAAAACTGTTTTTT.

The table lists this clone with a count of one. Distinct nucleotide sequences in the sample also encode this CDR3. The CDR3 is CASSLTSNTEAFF. CDR3 nucleotide sequence: TGTGCCAGCAGCCTCACATCGAACACTGAAGCTTTCTTT. J is TRBJ1-1 and V is TRBV14; unclear D gene. Germline assignment: CDR1 SGHDN and CDR2 FVKESK. The CDR3 runs 13 residues. Trimming cost V 4 bases and J 1 base, with 7 bases left between them.

The genes are TRBV27 and TRBJ2-7; 8 bases are shared with TRBD1. Germline V CDR1 and CDR2: MNHEY, SMNVEV (reference sequence). This CDR3 contains 14 residues. V lost 3 bases and J lost 2; bases outside the gene matches: 3. Written as DNA, the CDR3 is TGTGCCAGCAGTTTTCAGGGGGCGGCCTACGAGCAGTACTTC. It yields the protein CASSFQGAAYEQYF.

The CDR3 nucleotides read TGTGCCAGAACGAGCGGCGTGAACACCGGGGAGCTGTTTTTT. Residues: CARTSGVNTGELFF. The V call is TRBV6-5, the J call TRBJ2-2; D perhaps matches TRBD2 (5 bases). This CDR3 region has 14 residues. Per the germline V gene, CDR1 is MNHEY and CDR2 is SVGAGI. Trimming stripped 9 bases from V and 1 base from J, with 12 bases between.

The genes are TRBV7-9 and TRBJ1-2, with D unresolved. Germline CDR1 is SEHNR and CDR2 is FQNEAQ (reference sequence). The CDR3 has 15 amino acids. V was pared by 0 bases and J by 6 bases, with 14 bases between. The CDR3 loop reads CASSLALYQGDGYTF. In DNA form, the CDR3 reads TGTGCCAGCAGCTTAGCTCTGTATCAAGGAGATGGCTACACCTTC.

This clone has a handful of counts. V usage is TRBV29-1 and J usage is TRBJ1-4, with D perhaps TRBD1 (6 bases). Deletions cut 1 base from V and 5 bases from J, with 11 bases between. The germline gives CDR1 SQVTM, CDR2 ANQGSEA. This CDR3 has 14 amino acids. The CDR3 region has the DNA TGCAGCGTTGAAGTTAACCAGGGGAATGAAAAACTGTTTTTT. Protein: CSVEVNQGNEKLFF.

This chain joins TRBV7-8 and TRBJ1-5; TRBD1 matches 7 bases. After removal of 5 bases from V and 9 bases from J, the junction contained 13 bases not matched to a gene. Germline CDR1 is SGHVS and CDR2 is FQNEAQ. The CDR3 totals 15 residues. The CDR3 spells CASSRDRAPPRPQHF. Here the CDR3 DNA reads TGTGCCAGCAGCCGAGACAGGGCCCCCCCTCGGCCCCAGCATTTT.

The chain links TRBV7-9 to TRBJ1-2, with D maybe TRBD1 (6 bases). The CDR3 covers 12 residues. Germline CDR1 is SEHNR and CDR2 is FQNEAQ (reference sequence). Trimming took 7 bases from V and 4 from J, leaving 10 bases between them. For the CDR3, the DNA is TGTGCCAGCACCCTAGGGGGCTATGGCTACACCTTC. Protein sequence: CASTLGGYGYTF.

The chain has TRBV10-3 and TRBJ1-1; maybe TRBD1 (5 bases). CDR1 and CDR2 (germline): ENHRY, SYGVKD. V dropped 4 bases and J dropped 2 bases, with 17 bases sitting between them. The CDR3 sequence is 16 residues long. CDR3 sequence: CAISAAEGRGNTEAFF. The CDR3 coding sequence is TGTGCCATCAGTGCGGCCGAGGGGCGGGGAAACACTGAAGCTTTCTTT.

The chain combines TRBV7-2 with TRBJ1-6; D perhaps matches TRBD1 (5 bases). V lost 0 bases, J lost 14 bases, and 17 bases lay in between. The CDR3 has 15 amino acids. Germline loops: CDR1 SGHTA, CDR2 FQGNSA. The CDR3 DNA follows: TGTGCCAGCAGCTTAGCAGGCGGCAGGGCCTCCACCCTCCACTTT. This codes for CASSLAGGRASTLHF. The complete variable domain, with remaining parts taken from reference TRBV7-2 and TRBJ1-6, reads GAGVSQSPSNKVTEKGKDVELRCDPISGHTALYWYRQSLGQGLEFLIYFQGNSAPDKSGLPSDRFSAERTGGSVSTLTIQRTQQEDSAVYLCASSLAGGRASTLHFGNGTRLTVT.

In this sample, this clone turned up a few times. This chain connects TRBV2 to TRBJ1-4; the match to TRBD1 covers 8 bases. CDR1 is SNHLY and CDR2 is FYNNEI in the germline V gene. Germline trimming cut 6 bases from V and 6 bases from J; bases unmatched to any gene: 9. This CDR3 is 15 amino acids long. The CDR3 bases are TGTGCCAGCAGCCTCCAGGGGGCTGATTATGAAAAACTGTTTTTT. This sequence encodes CASSLQGADYEKLFF.

The rearrangement joins TRBV24-1 to TRBJ2-5; the D gene is possibly TRBD1 (6 bases). This CDR3 has 12 amino acids. CDR1 and CDR2 (germline): KGHDR, SFDVKD. Trimming took 9 bases from V and 0 from J, leaving 7 bases between them. The CDR3 coding sequence is TGTGCCACCGGGGACAACCAAGAGACCCAGTACTTC. Protein product: CATGDNQETQYF.

The chain carries TRBV19 and TRBJ2-7; TRBD2 aligns across 13 bases. The CDR3 is 15 residues long. Unmatched junction bases numbered 5, after V lost 8 bases and J lost 1 base. Germline V CDR1 and CDR2: LNHDA, SQIVND (reference sequence). The CDR3 is CASSRLAGGSYEQYF. Written as DNA, the CDR3 is TGTGCCAGTTCCCGACTAGCGGGGGGTTCCTACGAGCAGTACTTC.